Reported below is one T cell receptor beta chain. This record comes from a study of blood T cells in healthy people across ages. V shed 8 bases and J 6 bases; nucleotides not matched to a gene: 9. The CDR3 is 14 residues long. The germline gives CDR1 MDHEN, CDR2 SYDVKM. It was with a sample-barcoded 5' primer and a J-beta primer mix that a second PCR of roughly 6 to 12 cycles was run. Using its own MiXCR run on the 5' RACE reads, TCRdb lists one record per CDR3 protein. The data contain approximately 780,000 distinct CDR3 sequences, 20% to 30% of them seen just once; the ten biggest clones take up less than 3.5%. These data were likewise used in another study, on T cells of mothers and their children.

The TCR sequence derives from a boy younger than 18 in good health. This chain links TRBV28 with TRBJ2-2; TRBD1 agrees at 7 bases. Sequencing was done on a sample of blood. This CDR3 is CASRSTTGAGELFF. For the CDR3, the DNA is TGTGCCAGCCGCTCGACAACAGGGGCCGGGGAGCTGTTTTTT.